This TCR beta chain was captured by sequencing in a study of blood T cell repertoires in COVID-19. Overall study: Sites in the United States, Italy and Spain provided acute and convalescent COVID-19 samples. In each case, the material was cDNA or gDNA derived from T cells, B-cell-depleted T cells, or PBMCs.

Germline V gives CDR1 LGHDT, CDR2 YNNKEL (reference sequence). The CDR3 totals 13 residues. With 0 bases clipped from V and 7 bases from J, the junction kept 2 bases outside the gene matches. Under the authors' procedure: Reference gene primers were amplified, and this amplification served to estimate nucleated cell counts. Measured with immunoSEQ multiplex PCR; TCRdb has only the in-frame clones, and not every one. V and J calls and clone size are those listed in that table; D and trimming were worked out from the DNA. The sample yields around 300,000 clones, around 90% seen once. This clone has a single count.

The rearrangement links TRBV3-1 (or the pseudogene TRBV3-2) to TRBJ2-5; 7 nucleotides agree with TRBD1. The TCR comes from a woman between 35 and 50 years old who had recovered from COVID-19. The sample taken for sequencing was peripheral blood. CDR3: CASSQEGGVTQYF. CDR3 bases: TGTGCCAGCAGCCAAGAAGGGGGCGTGACCCAGTACTTC.